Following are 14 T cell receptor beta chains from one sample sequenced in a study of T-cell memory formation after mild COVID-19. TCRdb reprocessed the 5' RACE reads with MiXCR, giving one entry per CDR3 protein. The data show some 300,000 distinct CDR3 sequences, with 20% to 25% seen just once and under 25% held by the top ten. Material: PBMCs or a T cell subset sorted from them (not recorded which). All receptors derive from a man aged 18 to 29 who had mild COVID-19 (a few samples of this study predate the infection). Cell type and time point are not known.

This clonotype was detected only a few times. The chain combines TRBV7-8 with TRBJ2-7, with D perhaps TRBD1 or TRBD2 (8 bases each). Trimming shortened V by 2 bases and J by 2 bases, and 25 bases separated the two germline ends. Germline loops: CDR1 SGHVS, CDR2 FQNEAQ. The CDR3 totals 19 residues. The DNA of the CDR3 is TGTGCCAGCAGCTTAAGTCCGGGGGGGGCCGGACAGGGAGCCTACGAGCAGTACGTC. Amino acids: CASSLSPGGAGQGAYEQYV.

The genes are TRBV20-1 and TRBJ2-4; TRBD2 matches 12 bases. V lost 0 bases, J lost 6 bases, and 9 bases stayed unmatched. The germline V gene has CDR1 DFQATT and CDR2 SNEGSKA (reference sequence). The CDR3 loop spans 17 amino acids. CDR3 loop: CSARDFRTSGMANIQYF. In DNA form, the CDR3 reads TGCAGTGCTAGAGATTTCAGGACTAGCGGGATGGCAAACATTCAGTACTTC.

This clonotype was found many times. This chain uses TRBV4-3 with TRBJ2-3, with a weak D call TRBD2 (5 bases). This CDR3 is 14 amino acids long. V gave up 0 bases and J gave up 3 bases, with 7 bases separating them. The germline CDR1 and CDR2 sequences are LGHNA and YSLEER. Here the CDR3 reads CASSQELETDTQYF. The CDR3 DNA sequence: TGCGCCAGCAGCCAAGAACTAGAAACAGATACGCAGTATTTT.

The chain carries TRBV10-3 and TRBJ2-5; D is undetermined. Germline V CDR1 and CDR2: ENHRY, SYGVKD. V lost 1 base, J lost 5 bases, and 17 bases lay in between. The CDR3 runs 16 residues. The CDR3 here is CAISEYGRSPQETQYF. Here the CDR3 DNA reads TGTGCCATCAGTGAGTACGGACGGAGCCCCCAGGAGACCCAGTACTTC.

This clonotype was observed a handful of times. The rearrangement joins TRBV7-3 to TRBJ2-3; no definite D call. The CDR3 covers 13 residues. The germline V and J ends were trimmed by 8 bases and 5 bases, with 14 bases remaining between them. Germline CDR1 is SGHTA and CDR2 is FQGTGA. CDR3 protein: CASRGAGRDTQYF. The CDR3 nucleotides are TGTGCCAGCCGTGGAGCCGGGCGAGATACGCAGTATTTT.

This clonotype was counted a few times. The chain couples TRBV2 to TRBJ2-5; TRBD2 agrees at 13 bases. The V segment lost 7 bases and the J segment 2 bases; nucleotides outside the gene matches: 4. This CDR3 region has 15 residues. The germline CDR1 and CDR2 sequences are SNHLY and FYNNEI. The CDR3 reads CASNRLAGGQETQYF. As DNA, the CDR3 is TGTGCCAGCAACCGACTAGCGGGGGGACAAGAGACCCAGTACTTC.

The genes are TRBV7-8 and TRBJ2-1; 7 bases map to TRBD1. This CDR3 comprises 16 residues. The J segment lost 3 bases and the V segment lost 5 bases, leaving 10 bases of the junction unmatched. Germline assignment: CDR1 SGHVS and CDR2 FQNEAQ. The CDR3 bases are TGTGCCAGCAGCCTGGACAGGCGTACATTCTACAATGAGCAGTTCTTC. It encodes CASSLDRRTFYNEQFF.

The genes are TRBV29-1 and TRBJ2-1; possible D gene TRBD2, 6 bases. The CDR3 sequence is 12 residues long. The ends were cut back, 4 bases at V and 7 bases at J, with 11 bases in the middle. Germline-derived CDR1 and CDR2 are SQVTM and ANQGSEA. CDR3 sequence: CSVGDSLNEQFF. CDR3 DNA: TGCAGCGTTGGGGACTCATTAAATGAGCAGTTCTTC.

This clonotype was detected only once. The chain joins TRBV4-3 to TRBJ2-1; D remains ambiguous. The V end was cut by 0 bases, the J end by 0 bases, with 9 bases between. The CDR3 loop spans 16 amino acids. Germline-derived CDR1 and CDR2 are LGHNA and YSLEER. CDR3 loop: CASSQDSSSSYNEQFF. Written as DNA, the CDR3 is TGCGCCAGCAGCCAAGATAGCTCGAGCTCCTACAATGAGCAGTTCTTC.

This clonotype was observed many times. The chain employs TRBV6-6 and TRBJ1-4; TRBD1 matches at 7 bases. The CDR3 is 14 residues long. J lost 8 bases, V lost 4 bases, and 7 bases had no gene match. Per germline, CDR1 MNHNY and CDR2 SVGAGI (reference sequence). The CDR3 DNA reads TGTGCCAGCAGTTCTGACAGGGTGGGGGAAAAACTGTTTTTT. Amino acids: CASSSDRVGEKLFF.

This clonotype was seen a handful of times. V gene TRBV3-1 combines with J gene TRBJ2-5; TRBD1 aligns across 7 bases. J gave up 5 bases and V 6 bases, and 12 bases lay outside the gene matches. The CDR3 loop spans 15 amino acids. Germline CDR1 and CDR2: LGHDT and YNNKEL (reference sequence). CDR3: CASSRTGIKGETQYF. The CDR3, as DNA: TGTGCCAGCAGTCGGACAGGCATTAAAGGGGAGACCCAGTACTTC.

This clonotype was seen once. The CDR3 loop is CASSVGTSGRVDEQFF. For the CDR3, the DNA is TGTGCCAGCAGCGTAGGAACTAGCGGGCGGGTGGATGAGCAGTTCTTC. The genes are TRBV9 and TRBJ2-1, with 9 nucleotides matching TRBD2. CDR3 length equals 16 residues. Trimming removed 0 bases from V and 8 bases from J; junction bases left unmatched: 9. CDR1 and CDR2 from the germline V gene are SGDLS and YYNGEE.

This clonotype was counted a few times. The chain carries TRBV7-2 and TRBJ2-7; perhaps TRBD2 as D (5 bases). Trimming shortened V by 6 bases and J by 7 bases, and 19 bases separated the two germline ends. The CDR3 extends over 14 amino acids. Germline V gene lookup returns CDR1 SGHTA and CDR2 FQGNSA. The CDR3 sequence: CASRSWPGINEQYF. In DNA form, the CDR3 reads TGTGCCAGCAGATCCTGGCCGGGGATAAATGAGCAGTACTTC.

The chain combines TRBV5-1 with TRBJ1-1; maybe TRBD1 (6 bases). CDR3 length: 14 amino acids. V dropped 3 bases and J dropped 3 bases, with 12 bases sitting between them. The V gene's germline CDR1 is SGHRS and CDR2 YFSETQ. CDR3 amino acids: CASSSPGADTEAFF. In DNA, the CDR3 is TGCGCCAGCAGCTCCCCGGGGGCGGACACTGAAGCTTTCTTT.